These 16 T cell receptor beta chains originate from one sample sequenced in a study of T cell responses to AZD1222 COVID-19 vaccine. The table came from immunoSEQ multiplex PCR; TCRdb's copy has only in-frame clones and leaves some out. The repertoire includes 180,000 or so clones, 94% of them detected once, and approximately 0.6% sits in the top ten. The material was peripheral blood, obtained on day 0 of AZD1222 vaccination. The origin of the receptors is an adult in good health.

This CDR3 reads CAISGLVFGEQFF. CDR3 DNA: TGTGCCATCAGTGGACTAGTCTTTGGTGAGCAGTTCTTC. V is TRBV10-3 and J is TRBJ2-1; D might be TRBD2 (6 bases). The CDR3 covers 13 residues. Between the trimmed V and J ends, which lost 4 bases and 9 bases, there was a span of 13 bases. The V gene's germline CDR1 is ENHRY and CDR2 SYGVKD.

The chain links TRBV7-9 to TRBJ2-7, with D possibly TRBD1 on 5 matching bases. Per germline, CDR1 SEHNR and CDR2 FQNEAQ (reference sequence). The CDR3 is made up of 16 amino acids. V was pared by 8 bases and J by 4 bases, with 24 bases between. The CDR3 region is CASVPPPQGRPYEQYF. The CDR3 coding sequence is TGTGCCAGCGTCCCCCCCCCGCAGGGAAGACCATACGAGCAGTACTTC.

The chain links TRBV5-4 to TRBJ1-2; unclear D gene. The germline V and J ends were trimmed by 4 bases and 6 bases, with 7 bases remaining between them. The length of the CDR3 is 11 residues. CDR1 SGHNT and CDR2 YYREEE come from the germline V gene (reference sequence). The CDR3 DNA is TGTGCCAGCAGCGTGGGCAATGGCTACACCTTC. Its translation is CASSVGNGYTF.

The rearrangement uses TRBV14 and TRBJ2-3; D gene ambiguous. Trimming shortened V by 0 bases and J by 7 bases, and 14 bases separated the two germline ends. This CDR3 spans 15 amino acids. The germline V gene encodes CDR1 SGHDN and CDR2 FVKESK. The CDR3 DNA follows: TGTGCCAGCAGCCAAGACCGCCCCTGGACCAATACGCAGTATTTT. This translates into CASSQDRPWTNTQYF.

This chain uses TRBV28 with TRBJ2-7, with D perhaps given as TRBD1 or TRBD2 (5 bases each). V lost 4 bases and J 5 bases, leaving 18 bases between the germline ends. The CDR3 spans 15 residues. CDR1 is MDHEN, CDR2 SYDVKM, per germline. The CDR3 protein is CASSSGTLGGDEQYF. The CDR3 nucleotides are TGTGCCAGCAGTTCCGGGACCCTTGGGGGTGACGAGCAGTACTTC. The variable domain in full, completed from reference TRBV28 and TRBJ2-7, reads DVKVTQSSRYLVKRTGEKVFLECVQDMDHENMFWYRQDPGLGLRLIYFSYDVKMKEKGDIPEGYSVSREKKERFSLILESASTNQTSMYLCASSSGTLGGDEQYFGPGTRLTVT.

The chain recombines TRBV6-5 with TRBJ1-2; D not certain. In germline, CDR1 is MNHEY, CDR2 SVGAGI. The length of the CDR3 is 13 residues. V lost 7 bases to trimming and J lost 5 bases, with 14 bases between them. The CDR3 sequence is CASKAQPRYGYTF. In DNA form, the CDR3 reads TGTGCCAGCAAGGCCCAGCCCCGATATGGCTACACCTTC.

This clone was seen a handful of times. The gene calls are TRBV7-2 and TRBJ1-5; 8 bases align to TRBD1. This CDR3 has 18 amino acids. Per the germline V gene, CDR1 is SGHTA and CDR2 is FQGNSA. The trim removed 5 bases at V and 0 bases at J, leaving 12 bases unmatched. CDR3 in amino acids: CASSTLPGQAYSNQPQHF. For the CDR3, the DNA is TGTGCCAGCAGCACCCTTCCGGGACAGGCGTATAGCAATCAGCCCCAGCATTTT.

The V gene is TRBV4-2, the J gene TRBJ2-7; perhaps TRBD2 as D (5 bases). The ends were cut back, 0 bases at V and 0 bases at J, with 12 bases in the middle. Germline CDR1 LGHNA, CDR2 YNFKEQ. CDR3 length: 16 amino acids. In DNA form, the CDR3 reads TGTGCCAGCAGCCAAGATGCCGGACTCCCCTCCTACGAGCAGTACTTC. Translated: CASSQDAGLPSYEQYF.

In DNA form, the CDR3 reads TGTGCCAGCAGCGTCCACCGGGGTCCTCCGGCAGAGACCCAGTACTTC. Translation: CASSVHRGPPAETQYF. The chain uses TRBV9 and TRBJ2-5, with a possible D match to TRBD2 (5 bases). CDR3 size: 16 residues. The germline V gene has CDR1 SGDLS and CDR2 YYNGEE. V shed 2 bases and J shed 4 bases, with 18 bases lying between them.

V usage is TRBV6-5 and J usage is TRBJ1-5, with D perhaps TRBD1 (5 bases). The CDR3 has 12 amino acids. Trimming cost V 8 bases and J 5 bases, with 10 bases left between them. The germline V gene encodes CDR1 MNHEY and CDR2 SVGAGI. CDR3 nucleotide sequence: TGTGCCAGCTGCCGGGGCGATCAGCCCCAGCATTTT. Residues: CASCRGDQPQHF.

V usage is TRBV27 and J usage is TRBJ1-5; the D is unclear. Germline CDR1 and CDR2: MNHEY and SMNVEV (reference sequence). The CDR3 length is 17 residues. V was shortened by 6 bases and J by 0 bases, with 18 bases between the two germline ends. The CDR3 spells CASRSGFSVYSNQPQHF. CDR3 DNA: TGTGCCAGCAGGAGTGGGTTTTCGGTATATAGCAATCAGCCCCAGCATTTT.

This chain joins TRBV28 and TRBJ1-5, with unresolved D. Deletions cut 4 bases from V and 5 bases from J, with 9 bases between. The CDR3 runs 13 residues. Germline CDR1 and CDR2: MDHEN and SYDVKM. The chain's CDR3 is CASSYPIDQPQHF. CDR3 nucleotide sequence: TGTGCCAGCAGTTACCCAATCGATCAGCCCCAGCATTTT.

The chain uses TRBV21-1 and TRBJ1-6. TRBV21-1 is given as a pseudogene. The CDR3 has 14 amino acids. This CDR3 is CASSKNPYNSPLHF. DNA for the CDR3: TGTGCCAGCAGCAAAAATCCCTATAATTCACCCCTCCACTTT.

This clone was seen a few times. This sequence joins TRBV30 and TRBJ1-5, with D hard to call. Germline CDR1 and CDR2: GTSNPN and SVGIG (reference sequence). V lost 2 bases and J lost 10, with 15 bases in between. CDR3 length: 13 residues. The CDR3 is CAWSPDGFGPQHF. In nucleotides, the CDR3 is TGTGCCTGGAGTCCCGACGGTTTCGGCCCCCAGCATTTT.

The CDR3 DNA follows: TGTGCCAGCAGCACGGGACAGGGGACCTCTGGGGCCAACGTCCTGACTTTC. It translates to CASSTGQGTSGANVLTF. This chain uses TRBV11-2 with TRBJ2-6, with 10 bases identical to TRBD1. CDR1 is SGHAT, CDR2 FQNNGV, per germline. The CDR3 loop spans 17 amino acids. Trimming took 5 bases from V and 0 from J; bases not matched to a gene: 4.

The chain recombines TRBV5-1 with TRBJ2-1; 7 bases fit TRBD1. J lost 0 bases, V lost 1 base, and 13 bases had no gene match. This CDR3 contains 19 residues. From germline, CDR1 is SGHRS and CDR2 YFSETQ. The CDR3 loop is CASSLRYPVTGNSYNEQFF. Written as DNA, the CDR3 is TGCGCCAGCAGCTTGAGGTACCCCGTGACAGGGAACTCCTACAATGAGCAGTTCTTC.